This record covers a single TCR beta chain. This sample was included in a study of blood T cell repertoires in COVID-19. Study at large: COVID-19 samples collected from the United States, Italy and Spain covered acute and convalescent phases.

V lost 1 base, J lost 4 bases, and 11 bases lay in between. The CDR3 totals 15 residues. CDR1 is MNHNS and CDR2 is SASEGT in the germline V gene. TCRdb's copy holds only in-frame clones and misses some; the assay was immunoSEQ multiplex PCR. The sample lists some 490,000 clones, 70% to 90% occurring once. Sequences were obtained from peripheral blood. The source of this sequence is a human donor in a cohort sampled during active COVID-19. The chain carries TRBV6-1 and TRBJ1-5, with D unclear. The CDR3 bases are TGTGCCAGCAGTGAAGAGGTGAGGGTTAATCAGCCCCAGCATTTT. Amino acids: CASSEEVRVNQPQHF.